This T cell receptor beta chain was sequenced for a study of sequential checkpoint blockade in melanoma. This clone came up once. Treatment reported: randomized to nivolumab then ipilimumab (arm A) or the reverse (arm B). PBMC sorting kept live CD3+CD8+ cells without CD19 or CD56. Here immunoSEQ multiplex PCR was the method, and the copy in TCRdb shows in-frame clones only, minus some. The data hold roughly 5,100 clones, with roughly 75% observed a single time. V lost 6 bases, J lost 0 bases, and 20 bases lay in between. The germline V gene has CDR1 LNHDA and CDR2 SQIVND (reference sequence). This CDR3 is built from 17 residues.

The chain carries TRBV19 and TRBJ1-1; D may be TRBD1 (6 bases). The TCR was taken from a human patient with melanoma. Some clones in this sample may be carry-over from other donors' samples. Sequencing used CD8+ T cells sorted from blood (inferred from file names), obtained from a patient given nivolumab and ipilimumab in sequence. As DNA, the CDR3 is TGTGCCAGTAGAGGACCGGGACAAAGACGTTTGAACACTGAAGCTTTCTTT. Translation gives CASRGPGQRRLNTEAFF.